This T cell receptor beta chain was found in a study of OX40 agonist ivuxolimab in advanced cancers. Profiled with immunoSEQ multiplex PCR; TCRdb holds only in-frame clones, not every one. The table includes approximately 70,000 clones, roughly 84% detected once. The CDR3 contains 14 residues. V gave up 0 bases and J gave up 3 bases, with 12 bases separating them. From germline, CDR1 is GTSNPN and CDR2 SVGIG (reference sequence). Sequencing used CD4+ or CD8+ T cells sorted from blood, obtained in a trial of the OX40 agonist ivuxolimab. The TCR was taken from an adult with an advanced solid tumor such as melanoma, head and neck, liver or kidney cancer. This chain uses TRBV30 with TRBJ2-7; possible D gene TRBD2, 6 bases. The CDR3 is CAWSVVRGSYEQYF. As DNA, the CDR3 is TGTGCCTGGAGTGTAGTGCGGGGCAGCTACGAGCAGTACTTC.